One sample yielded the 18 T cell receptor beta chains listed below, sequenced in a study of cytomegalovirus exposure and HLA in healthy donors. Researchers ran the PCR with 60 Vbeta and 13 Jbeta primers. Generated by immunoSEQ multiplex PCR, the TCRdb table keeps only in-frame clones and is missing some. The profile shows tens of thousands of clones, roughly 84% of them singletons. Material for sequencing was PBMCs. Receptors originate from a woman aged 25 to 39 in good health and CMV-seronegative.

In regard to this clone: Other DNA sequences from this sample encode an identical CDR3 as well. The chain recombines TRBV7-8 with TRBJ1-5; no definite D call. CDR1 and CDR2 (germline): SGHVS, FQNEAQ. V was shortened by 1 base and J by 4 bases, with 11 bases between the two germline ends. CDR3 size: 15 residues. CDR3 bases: TGTGCCAGCAGCTTAGTGGAGGGCGAGAATCAGCCCCAGCATTTT. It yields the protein CASSLVEGENQPQHF.

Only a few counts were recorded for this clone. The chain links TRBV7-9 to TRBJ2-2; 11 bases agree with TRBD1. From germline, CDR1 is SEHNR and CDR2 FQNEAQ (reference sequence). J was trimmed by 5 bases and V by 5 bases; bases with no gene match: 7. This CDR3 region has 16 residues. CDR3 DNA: TGTGCCAGCAGCGAATTGGGACAGGGGGGAACCGGGGAGCTGTTTTTT. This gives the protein CASSELGQGGTGELFF.

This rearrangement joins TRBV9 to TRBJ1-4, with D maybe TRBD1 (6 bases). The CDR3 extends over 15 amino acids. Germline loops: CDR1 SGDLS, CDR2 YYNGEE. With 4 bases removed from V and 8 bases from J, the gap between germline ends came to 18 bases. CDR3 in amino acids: CASSSGRGAQEKLFF. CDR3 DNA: TGTGCCAGCAGCTCAGGGAGGGGGGCGCAGGAAAAACTGTTTTTT.

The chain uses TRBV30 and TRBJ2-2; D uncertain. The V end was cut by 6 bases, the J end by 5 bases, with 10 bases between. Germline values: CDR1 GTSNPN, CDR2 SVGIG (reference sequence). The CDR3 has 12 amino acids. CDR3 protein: CACHSTTGELFF. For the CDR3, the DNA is TGTGCCTGTCATAGCACTACCGGGGAGCTGTTTTTT. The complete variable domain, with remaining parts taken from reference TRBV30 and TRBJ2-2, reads SQTIHQWPATLVQPVGSPLSLECTVEGTSNPNLYWYRQAAGRGLQLLFYSVGIGQISSEVPQNLSASRPQDRQFILSSKKLLLSDSGFYLCACHSTTGELFFGEGSRLTVL.

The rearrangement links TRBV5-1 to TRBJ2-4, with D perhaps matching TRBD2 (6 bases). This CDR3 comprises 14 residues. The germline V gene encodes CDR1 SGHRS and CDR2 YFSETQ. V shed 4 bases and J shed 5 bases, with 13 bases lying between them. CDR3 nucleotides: TGCGCCAGCAGCACGGCCCCGGGGGAAAACATTCAGTACTTC. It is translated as CASSTAPGENIQYF.

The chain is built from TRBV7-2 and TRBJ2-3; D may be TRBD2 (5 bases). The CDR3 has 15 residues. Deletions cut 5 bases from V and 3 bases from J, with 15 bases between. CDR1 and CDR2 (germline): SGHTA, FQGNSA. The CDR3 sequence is CASSPRRGKTDTQYF. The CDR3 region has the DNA TGTGCCAGCAGCCCGCGACGGGGTAAAACAGATACGCAGTATTTT.

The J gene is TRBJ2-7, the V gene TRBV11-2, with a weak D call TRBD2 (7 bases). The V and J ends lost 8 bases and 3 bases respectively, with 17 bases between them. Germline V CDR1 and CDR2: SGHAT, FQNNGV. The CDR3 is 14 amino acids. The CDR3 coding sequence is TGTGCCAGCGCCATGGGGGGGCCTCTCTACGAGCAGTACTTC. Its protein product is CASAMGGPLYEQYF.

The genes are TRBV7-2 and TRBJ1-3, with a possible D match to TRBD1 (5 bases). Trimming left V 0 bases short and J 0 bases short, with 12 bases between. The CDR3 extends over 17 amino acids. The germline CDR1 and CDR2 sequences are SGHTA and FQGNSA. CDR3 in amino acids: CASSLAGGEFSGNTIYF. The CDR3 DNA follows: TGTGCCAGCAGCTTAGCTGGGGGGGAGTTCTCTGGAAACACCATATATTTT. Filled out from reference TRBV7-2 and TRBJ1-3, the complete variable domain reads GAGVSQSPSNKVTEKGKDVELRCDPISGHTALYWYRQSLGQGLEFLIYFQGNSAPDKSGLPSDRFSAERTGGSVSTLTIQRTQQEDSAVYLCASSLAGGEFSGNTIYFGEGSWLTVV.

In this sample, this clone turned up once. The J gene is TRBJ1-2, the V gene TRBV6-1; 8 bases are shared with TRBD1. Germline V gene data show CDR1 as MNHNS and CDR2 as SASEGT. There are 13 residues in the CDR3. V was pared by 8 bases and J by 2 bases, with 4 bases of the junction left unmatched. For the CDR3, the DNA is TGTGCCAGCCGGACAGGGCCCAACTATGGCTACACCTTC. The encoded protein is CASRTGPNYGYTF.

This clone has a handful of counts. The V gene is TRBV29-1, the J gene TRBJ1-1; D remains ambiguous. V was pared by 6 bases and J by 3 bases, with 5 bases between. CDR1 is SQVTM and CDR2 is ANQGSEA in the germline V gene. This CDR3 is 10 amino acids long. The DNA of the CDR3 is TGCAGCGTGCGGGACACTGAAGCTTTCTTT. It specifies CSVRDTEAFF.

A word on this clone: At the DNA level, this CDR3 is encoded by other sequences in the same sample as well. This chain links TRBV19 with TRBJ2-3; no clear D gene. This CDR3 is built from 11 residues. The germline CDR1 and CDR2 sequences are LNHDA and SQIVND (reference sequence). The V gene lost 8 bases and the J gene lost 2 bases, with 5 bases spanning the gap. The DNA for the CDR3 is TGTGCCAGTTCCTACACAGATACGCAGTATTTT. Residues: CASSYTDTQYF.

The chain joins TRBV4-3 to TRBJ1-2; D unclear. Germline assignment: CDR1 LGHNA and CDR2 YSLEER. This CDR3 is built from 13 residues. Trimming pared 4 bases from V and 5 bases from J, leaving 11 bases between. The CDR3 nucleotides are TGCGCCAGCAGCCCCAACAGAAATTATGGCTACACCTTC. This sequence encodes CASSPNRNYGYTF.

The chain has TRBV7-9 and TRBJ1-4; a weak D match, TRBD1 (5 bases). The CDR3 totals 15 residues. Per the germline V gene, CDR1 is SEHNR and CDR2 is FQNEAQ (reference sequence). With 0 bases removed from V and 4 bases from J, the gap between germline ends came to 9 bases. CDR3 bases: TGTGCCAGCAGCTTAGCGCGTCAGGGTAATGAAAAACTGTTTTTT. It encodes CASSLARQGNEKLFF.

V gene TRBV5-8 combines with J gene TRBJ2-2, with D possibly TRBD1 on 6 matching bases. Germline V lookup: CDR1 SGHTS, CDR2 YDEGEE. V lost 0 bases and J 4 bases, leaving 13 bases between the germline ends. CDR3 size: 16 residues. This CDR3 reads CASSLGTAESTGELFF. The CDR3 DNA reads TGTGCCAGCAGCTTGGGGACAGCGGAGAGCACCGGGGAGCTGTTTTTT.

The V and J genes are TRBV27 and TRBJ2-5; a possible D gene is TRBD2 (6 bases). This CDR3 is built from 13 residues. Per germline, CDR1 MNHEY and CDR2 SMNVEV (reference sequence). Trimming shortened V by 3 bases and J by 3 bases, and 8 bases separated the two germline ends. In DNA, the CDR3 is TGTGCCAGCAGTTTTGGGAGGAAAGAGACCCAGTACTTC. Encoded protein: CASSFGRKETQYF.

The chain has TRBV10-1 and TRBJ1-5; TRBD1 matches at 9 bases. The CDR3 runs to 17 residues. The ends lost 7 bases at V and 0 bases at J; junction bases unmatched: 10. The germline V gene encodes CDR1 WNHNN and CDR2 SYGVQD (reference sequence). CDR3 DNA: TGCGCCAGCATCCGGACAGGGGAACCTTATAGCAATCAGCCCCAGCATTTT. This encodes CASIRTGEPYSNQPQHF.

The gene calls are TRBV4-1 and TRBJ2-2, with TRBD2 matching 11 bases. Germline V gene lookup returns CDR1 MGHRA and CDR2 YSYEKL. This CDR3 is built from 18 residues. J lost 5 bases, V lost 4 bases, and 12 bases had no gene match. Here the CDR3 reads CASSRISGGATGTGELFF. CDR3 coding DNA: TGCGCCAGCAGCCGTATTAGCGGGGGGGCCACGGGGACCGGGGAGCTGTTTTTT.

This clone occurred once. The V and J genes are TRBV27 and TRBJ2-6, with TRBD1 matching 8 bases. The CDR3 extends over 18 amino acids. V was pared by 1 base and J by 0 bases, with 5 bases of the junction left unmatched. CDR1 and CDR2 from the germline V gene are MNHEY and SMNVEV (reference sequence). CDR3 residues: CASSLYWTGSSGANVLTF. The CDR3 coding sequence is TGTGCCAGCAGTTTATATTGGACAGGGAGCTCTGGGGCCAACGTCCTGACTTTC.